A selection of T cell receptor beta chains follows, all from one sample in a study of shared clonotypes between healthy human individuals. Measured with immunoSEQ multiplex PCR; TCRdb has only the in-frame clones, and not every one. The sample lists about 2 million clones, 90% to 95% occurring once. Sequenced sample: naive CD4+ T cells sorted from blood. These receptors were obtained from a man between 18 and 35 years old in good health. Both conserved end residues are part of each CDR3. The order of the fields is J gene, D gene, V gene, clone size, CDR3 DNA, CDR3 protein. A D gene is named only where the DNA matches it firmly. Part of the rows lack a size; the others show once, few, many or a class for expanded clones.

TRBJ2-5 | TRBD1 | TRBV5-1 | NA | TGCGCCAGCAGCGGATTAGGACAGGGGGAGACCCAGTACTTC | CASSGLGQGETQYF
TRBJ1-1 | NA | TRBV1 | NA | TGCACCAGCAGCCAAGAAGACAGGGAGAACACTGAAGCTTTCTTT | CTSSQEDRENTEAFF
TRBJ2-3 | NA | TRBV7-6 | NA | TGTGCCAGCAGCGAAGGGTATAGCACAGATACGCAGTATTTT | CASSEGYSTDTQYF
TRBJ2-3 | NA | TRBV7-9 | NA | TGTGCCAGCAGCTTAGGGCTAGCAGGGATGGCAGATACGCAGTATTTT | CASSLGLAGMADTQYF
TRBJ2-6 | TRBD2 | TRBV5-1 | NA | TGCGCCAGCAGCTTGGCGGGACTAGCTTCTTTAGCTGGGGCCAACGTCCTGACTTTC | CASSLAGLASLAGANVLTF
TRBJ1-6 | NA | TRBV5-6 | NA | TGTGCCAGCAGCTTGTTGGCAGGGAGTTTTAATAATTCACCCCTCCACTTT | CASSLLAGSFNNSPLHF
TRBJ1-3 | NA | TRBV6-6 | once | TGTGCCAGCACCCGGGACTCACTAAACACCATATATTTT | CASTRDSLNTIYF
TRBJ2-7 | NA | TRBV9 | NA | TGTGCCAGCAGCGTAGGGCAACTCCCTGGCGAGCAGTACTTC | CASSVGQLPGEQYF
TRBJ1-4 | TRBD1 | TRBV28 | NA | TGTGCCAGCAGTAACAACAGGGGTTATAATGAAAAACTGTTTTTT | CASSNNRGYNEKLFF
TRBJ1-2 | TRBD1 | TRBV13 | NA | TGTGCCAGCAGCACGAGACAGGGTAGAGGCTATGGCTACACCTTC | CASSTRQGRGYGYTF
TRBJ1-6 | NA | TRBV27 | NA | TGTGCCAGCAGTTTATCGATCAACATCCGCTCCTATAATTCACCCCTCCACTTT | CASSLSINIRSYNSPLHF
TRBJ2-1 | TRBD2 | TRBV6-5 | NA | TGTGCCAGCAGTTACTCCCCTAGCGGGATCACCAATGAGCAGTTCTTC | CASSYSPSGITNEQFF
TRBJ2-1 | TRBD2 | TRBV6-4 | once | TGTGCCAGCAGTCGCCACGTGAAGGGACTAGCGGGGTACAATGAGCAGTTCTTC | CASSRHVKGLAGYNEQFF
TRBJ2-3 | NA | TRBV6-5 | NA | TGTGCCAGCAGTTACGAGGGAGGCACAGATACGCAGTATTTT | CASSYEGGTDTQYF
TRBJ2-1 | TRBD2 | TRBV7-8 | NA | TGTGCCAGCAGCTTGCGACTAGCGGGGGGGCCTGGGAATGAGCAGTTCTTC | CASSLRLAGGPGNEQFF
TRBJ2-5 | NA | TRBV6-5 | NA | TGTGCCAGCAGTTACTCTAAGGGCTACGAGACCCAGTACTTC | CASSYSKGYETQYF
TRBJ1-2 | NA | TRBV2 | NA | TGTGCCAGCAAGGTGGGGGCGGAGGGCTACACCTTC | CASKVGAEGYTF
TRBJ1-5 | NA | TRBV5-4 | NA | TGTGCCAGCAGCTTGGCCCCGGGAGCAAATCAGCCCCAGCATTTT | CASSLAPGANQPQHF
TRBJ1-3 | NA | TRBV7-9 | NA | TGTGCCAGCAGCATAGGGGCTGGAAACACCATATATTTT | CASSIGAGNTIYF
TRBJ1-1 | NA | TRBV20-1 | NA | TGCAGTGCTCCCGGGGCGATAGAAGCTTTCTTT | CSAPGAIEAFF
TRBJ1-4 | TRBD1 | TRBV5-1 | NA | TGCGCCAGCAGCTTACAGGGGGCAGGGGATGAAAAACTGTTTTTT | CASSLQGAGDEKLFF
TRBJ1-1 | NA | TRBV11-2 | NA | TGTGCCAGCAGCTTGTCCTCGCTCACTGAAGCTTTCTTT | CASSLSSLTEAFF
TRBJ2-3 | NA | TRBV4-3 | NA | TGCGCCAGCAGCCCCGGGCGGGGCCGAGGGACAGATACGCAGTATTTT | CASSPGRGRGTDTQYF
TRBJ2-2 | NA | TRBV5-1 | NA | TGCGCCAGCAGCTTGGTATACAGGGAGGTCGGGGAGCTGTTTTTT | CASSLVYREVGELFF
TRBJ1-4 | TRBD1 | TRBV28 | NA | TGTGCCAGCAGTTTTCGCGACAGGGGTCCGACTAATGAAAAACTGTTTTTT | CASSFRDRGPTNEKLFF
TRBJ2-7 | TRBD1 | TRBV2 | NA | TGTGCCAGCAGTGGGGGGACAGGGGTCGGTTACGAGCAGTACTTC | CASSGGTGVGYEQYF
TRBJ2-2 | NA | TRBV28 | NA | TGTGCTTTGAACAGGAGGAACACCGGGGAGCTGTTTTTT | CALNRRNTGELFF
TRBJ1-5 | TRBD1 | TRBV6-5 | once | TGTGCCAGCAGTCTAGGACAGGGAAGCAATCAGCCCCAGCATTTT | CASSLGQGSNQPQHF
TRBJ2-7 | TRBD2 | TRBV2 | NA | TGTGCCACCGGACTAGCGGAAGCCTACGAGCAGTACTTC | CATGLAEAYEQYF
TRBJ1-6 | NA | TRBV25-1 | NA | TGTGCCAGCAGTGAAGGTGGTCGAGGGATTAACTCACCCCTCCACTTT | CASSEGGRGINSPLHF
TRBJ1-5 | NA | TRBV15 | NA | TGTGCCACCAGCAGATCAAACACTGATCAGCCCCAGCATTTT | CATSRSNTDQPQHF
TRBJ2-4 | NA | TRBV18 | NA | TGTGCCAGCTCACTAAGTGGGATAGCCAAAAACATTCAGTACTTC | CASSLSGIAKNIQYF
TRBJ2-5 | NA | TRBV10-3 | NA | TGTGCCATCAGTGAGTCGAATATCCAAGAGACCCAGTACTTC | CAISESNIQETQYF
TRBJ2-7 | TRBD2 | TRBV18 | NA | TGTGCCAGCTCACGACTCGGGACTAGCGGTTCCTACGAGCAGTACTTC | CASSRLGTSGSYEQYF
TRBJ2-7 | TRBD2 | TRBV7-9 | NA | TGTGCCAGCAGCCCAGCAGCGGGGTCCCCCTACGAGCAGTACTTC | CASSPAAGSPYEQYF
TRBJ1-5 | TRBD1 | TRBV15 | few | TGTGCCACCAGCAGGGAGGCGGACAGGGGGCTGGATCAGCCCCAGCATTTT | CATSREADRGLDQPQHF
TRBJ2-1 | NA | TRBV5-1 | NA | TGCGCCAGCAGTGGGTTCGGAACCTACAATGAGCAGTTCTTC | CASSGFGTYNEQFF
TRBJ1-2 | NA | TRBV30 | few | TGTGCCTGGTCCCAGGGAGGCTATGGCTACACCTTC | CAWSQGGYGYTF
TRBJ2-1 | NA | TRBV10-2 | NA | TGCGCCAGCGGGGGGGCCACGGGCTTCAATGAGCAGTTCTTC | CASGGATGFNEQFF
TRBJ2-5 | NA | TRBV19 | NA | TGTGCCAGTAGTCCCCATCCCGGGATACAAGAGACCCAGTACTTC | CASSPHPGIQETQYF
TRBJ2-5 | NA | TRBV5-1 | NA | TGCGCCAGCAGCCTAGCCATTCAAGAGACCCAGTACTTC | CASSLAIQETQYF
TRBJ2-7 | NA | TRBV9 | once | TGTGCCAGCAGCGTAGACCCGGGGGACGAGCAGTACTTC | CASSVDPGDEQYF
TRBJ2-3 | TRBD2 | TRBV5-4 | NA | TGTGCCAGCAGCCTTTCGCCCCTGGAGCGGGACTCTTGGAATTTT | CASSLSPLERDSWNF
TRBJ2-2 | NA | TRBV5-1 | NA | TGCGCCAGCAGCCCAAGGTCAGGTTCTGGCGGGGAGCTGTTTTTT | CASSPRSGSGGELFF
TRBJ1-1 | NA | TRBV28 | few | TGTGCCAGCGGACGACAGGTCCCCAGCACTGAAGCTTTCTTT | CASGRQVPSTEAFF
TRBJ2-5 | NA | TRBV30 | NA | TGTGCCTGGAGTGTGAGGGGCGGGCAGGAGACCCAGTACTTC | CAWSVRGGQETQYF
TRBJ1-1 | NA | TRBV30 | NA | TGTGCCTGGAGTGTACCAGCCCGGGGTGAAGCTTTCTTT | CAWSVPARGEAFF
TRBJ2-7 | NA | TRBV6-1 | NA | TGTGCCAGCAAATGGGTTGGCGAGCAGTACTTC | CASKWVGEQYF
TRBJ1-3 | NA | TRBV29-1 | NA | TGCAGCGTTGAAGCTGACCTCTCTGGAAACACCATATATTTT | CSVEADLSGNTIYF
TRBJ1-4 | NA | TRBV30 | NA | TGTGCCTGGGGATCGGATGAAAAACTGTTTTTT | CAWGSDEKLFF
TRBJ2-7 | NA | TRBV25-1 | NA | TGTGCCAGCAGTGATCGTAGCGATCCCCGCCCCTACGAGCAGTACTTC | CASSDRSDPRPYEQYF
TRBJ2-2 | NA | TRBV5-6 | NA | TGTGCCAGCAGCTCCAGGGTGTCCGGGGAGCTGTTTTTT | CASSSRVSGELFF
TRBJ2-5 | TRBD2 | TRBV2 | NA | TGTGCCAGCAGACTGATACACTTAGCGGGAGGGTATCGGGAGACCCAGTACTTC | CASRLIHLAGGYRETQYF
TRBJ2-3 | TRBD2 | TRBV5-1 | NA | TGCGCCAGCAGCAAAACTAGCGGGGGGATCCCAGATACGCAGTATTTT | CASSKTSGGIPDTQYF